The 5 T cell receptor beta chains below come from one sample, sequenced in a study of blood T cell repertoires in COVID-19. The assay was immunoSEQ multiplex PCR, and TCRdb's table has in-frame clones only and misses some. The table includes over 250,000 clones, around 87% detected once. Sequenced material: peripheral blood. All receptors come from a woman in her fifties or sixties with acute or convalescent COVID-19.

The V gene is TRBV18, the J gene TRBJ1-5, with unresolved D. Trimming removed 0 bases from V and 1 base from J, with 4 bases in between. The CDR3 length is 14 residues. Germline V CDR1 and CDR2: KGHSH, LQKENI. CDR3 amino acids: CASSPPSSNQPQHF. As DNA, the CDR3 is TGTGCCAGCTCACCACCTAGCAGCAATCAGCCCCAGCATTTT. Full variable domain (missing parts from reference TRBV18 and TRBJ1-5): NAGVMQNPRHLVRRRGQEARLRCSPMKGHSHVYWYRQLPEEGLKFMVYLQKENIIDESGMPKERFSAEFPKEGPSILRIQQVVRGDSAAYFCASSPPSSNQPQHFGDGTRLSIL.

CDR3 sequence: CASSINRVSWNTEAFF. The CDR3 nucleotides are TGTGCCAGCAGCATCAATCGGGTGTCCTGGAACACTGAAGCTTTCTTT. The V gene is TRBV7-2, the J gene TRBJ1-1; D gene ambiguous. Trimming left V 5 bases short and J 1 base short, with 17 bases between. Germline V gene data show CDR1 as SGHTA and CDR2 as FQGNSA. The CDR3 consists of 16 residues. Complete variable domain (other parts from reference TRBV7-2 and TRBJ1-1): GAGVSQSPSNKVTEKGKDVELRCDPISGHTALYWYRQSLGQGLEFLIYFQGNSAPDKSGLPSDRFSAERTGGSVSTLTIQRTQQEDSAVYLCASSINRVSWNTEAFFGQGTRLTVV.

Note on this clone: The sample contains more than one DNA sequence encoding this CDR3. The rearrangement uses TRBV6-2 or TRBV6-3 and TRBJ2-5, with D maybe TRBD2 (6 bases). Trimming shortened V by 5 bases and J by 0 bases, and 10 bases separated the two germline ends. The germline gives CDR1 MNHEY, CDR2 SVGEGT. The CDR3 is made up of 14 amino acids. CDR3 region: CASSPRDYQETQYF. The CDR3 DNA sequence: TGTGCCAGCAGTCCCCGGGACTACCAAGAGACCCAGTACTTC.

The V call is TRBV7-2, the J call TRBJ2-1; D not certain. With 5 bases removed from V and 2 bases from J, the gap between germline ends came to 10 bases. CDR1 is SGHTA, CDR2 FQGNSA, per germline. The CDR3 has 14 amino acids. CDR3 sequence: CASSGALPYNEQFF. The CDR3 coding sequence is TGTGCCAGCAGCGGAGCGCTGCCCTACAATGAGCAGTTCTTC.

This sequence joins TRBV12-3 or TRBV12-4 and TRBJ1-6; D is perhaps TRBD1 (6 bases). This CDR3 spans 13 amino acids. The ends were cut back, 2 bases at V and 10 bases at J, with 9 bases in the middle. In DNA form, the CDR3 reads TGTGCCAGCAGTTTAACAGGGTTGTCACCCCTCCACTTT. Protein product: CASSLTGLSPLHF.